These 17 T cell receptor beta chains came from one sample sequenced in a study of cytomegalovirus exposure and HLA in healthy donors. Sequenced by immunoSEQ multiplex PCR; TCRdb stores in-frame clones only, minus some. The data contain some 240,000 clones, around nine tenths of them singletons. What was sequenced was PBMCs. Every receptor here comes from a woman aged 18 to 35 in good health and CMV-seropositive.

The CDR3: CSVGIAGNIQYF. In DNA form, the CDR3 reads TGCAGCGTTGGAATTGCCGGAAACATTCAGTACTTC. The V call is TRBV29-1, the J call TRBJ2-4; the D is unclear. From germline, CDR1 is SQVTM and CDR2 ANQGSEA. The CDR3 length is 12 residues. V was pared by 4 bases and J by 6 bases, with 10 bases between.

This rearrangement joins TRBV27 to TRBJ2-7, with 10 bases fitting TRBD2. J gave up 1 base and V 0 bases, and 3 bases lay outside the gene matches. The CDR3 totals 16 residues. The germline V gene has CDR1 MNHEY and CDR2 SMNVEV (reference sequence). Here the CDR3 reads CASSLSSGLASYEQYF. The CDR3 nucleotides read TGTGCCAGCAGTTTATCTTCGGGACTAGCGTCCTACGAGCAGTACTTC.

This clone was picked up a small number of times. V usage is TRBV27 and J usage is TRBJ1-2; D remains unclear. This CDR3 is built from 11 residues. Trimming stripped 9 bases from V and 7 bases from J, with 12 bases between. Germline V CDR1 and CDR2: MNHEY, SMNVEV (reference sequence). CDR3 DNA: TGTGCCAGTCCAGGAACACGTGGCTACACCTTC. Translated, it gives CASPGTRGYTF.

This clone appeared a few times. The chain has TRBV7-6 and TRBJ2-1; D not resolved. CDR1 is SGHVS, CDR2 FNYEAQ, per germline. Between the trimmed V and J ends, which lost 5 bases and 10 bases, there was a span of 12 bases. This CDR3 comprises 12 residues. The CDR3 DNA follows: TGTGCCAGCAGCCCAGCCTCCAGGGAGCAGTTCTTC. This codes for CASSPASREQFF.

This sequence joins TRBV19 and TRBJ2-1; 11 bases fit TRBD2. Germline V lookup: CDR1 LNHDA, CDR2 SQIVND (reference sequence). The junction had 5 bases not matched to a gene; V was cut back by 7 bases and J by 9 bases. This CDR3 is 13 amino acids long. The CDR3: CASTIGLAGEQFF. The CDR3 DNA sequence: TGTGCCAGTACCATAGGACTAGCGGGTGAGCAGTTCTTC.

This clone was recorded only once. The chain joins TRBV9 to TRBJ1-2; perhaps TRBD1 as D (5 bases). CDR3 length: 14 amino acids. In germline, CDR1 is SGDLS, CDR2 YYNGEE. Between the trimmed V and J ends, which lost 0 bases and 4 bases, there was a span of 10 bases. DNA for the CDR3: TGTGCCAGCAGCGTAGGAGGCGGGGGCTATGGCTACACCTTC. Translation: CASSVGGGGYGYTF.

The V gene is TRBV11-2, the J gene TRBJ2-7, with D uncertain. The CDR3 has 14 amino acids. Per the germline V gene, CDR1 is SGHAT and CDR2 is FQNNGV. Trimming stripped 2 bases from V and 6 bases from J, with 14 bases between. CDR3 nucleotides: TGTGCCAGCAGCTTAAATCGACTGATGGGCGAGCAGTACTTC. Translation: CASSLNRLMGEQYF.

The V call is TRBV5-1, the J call TRBJ2-7; D remains ambiguous. This CDR3 has 14 residues. V was pared by 2 bases and J by 0 bases, with 9 bases between. Germline CDR1 and CDR2: SGHRS and YFSETQ. The CDR3 region is CASSFYSSSYEQYF. Here the CDR3 DNA reads TGCGCCAGCAGCTTCTATAGTAGCTCCTACGAGCAGTACTTC.

This chain uses TRBV29-1 with TRBJ1-1; TRBD1 is a possible D gene (6 bases). Germline V gene lookup returns CDR1 SQVTM and CDR2 ANQGSEA. The CDR3 has 14 amino acids. Trimming shortened V by 4 bases and J by 1 base, and 13 bases separated the two germline ends. Here the CDR3 reads CSVAPRQANTEAFF. CDR3 nucleotides: TGCAGCGTTGCTCCCCGACAGGCGAACACTGAAGCTTTCTTT.

Only a few counts were recorded for this clone. The chain uses TRBV27 and TRBJ1-1; 7 bases line up with TRBD1. V was pared by 5 bases and J by 3 bases, with 6 bases of the junction left unmatched. The germline gives CDR1 MNHEY, CDR2 SMNVEV (reference sequence). The CDR3 extends over 14 amino acids. CDR3 sequence reads: CASSPTGAYTEAFF. The CDR3 region has the DNA TGTGCCAGCAGTCCTACAGGGGCGTACACTGAAGCTTTCTTT.

The chain links TRBV30 to TRBJ1-5, with TRBD1 matching over 9 bases. Germline loops: CDR1 GTSNPN, CDR2 SVGIG (reference sequence). V gave up 0 bases and J gave up 4 bases; unmatched junction bases: 7. The CDR3 has 16 amino acids. CDR3 sequence (DNA): TGTGCCTGGAGTGTACCCGACAGGGGGAAGAATCAGCCCCAGCATTTT. Amino acids: CAWSVPDRGKNQPQHF.

A word on this clone: Other DNA sequences from this sample encode an identical CDR3 as well. The chain is built from TRBV9 and TRBJ2-5; D remains ambiguous. V gave up 0 bases and J gave up 1 base, with 4 bases separating them. The CDR3 sequence is 13 residues long. The germline V gene encodes CDR1 SGDLS and CDR2 YYNGEE. The CDR3 region has the DNA TGTGCCAGCAGCGTAGCTAGCCAAGAGACCCAGTACTTC. It specifies CASSVASQETQYF.

The chain joins TRBV28 to TRBJ2-7, with D perhaps matching TRBD1 (5 bases). The V gene lost 6 bases and the J gene lost 4 bases, with 16 bases spanning the gap. There are 14 residues in the CDR3. Germline loops: CDR1 MDHEN, CDR2 SYDVKM. Here the CDR3 reads CASRARGAGYEQYF. CDR3 coding DNA: TGTGCCAGCAGAGCACGTGGGGCAGGGTACGAGCAGTACTTC. Drawing the rest from reference TRBV28 and TRBJ2-7, the complete variable domain is DVKVTQSSRYLVKRTGEKVFLECVQDMDHENMFWYRQDPGLGLRLIYFSYDVKMKEKGDIPEGYSVSREKKERFSLILESASTNQTSMYLCASRARGAGYEQYFGPGTRLTVT.

The rearrangement joins TRBV6-6 to TRBJ1-1; no definite D call. Trimming shortened V by 7 bases and J by 5 bases, and 14 bases separated the two germline ends. This CDR3 has 13 residues. CDR1 MNHNY and CDR2 SVGAGI come from the germline V gene (reference sequence). The CDR3 region has the DNA TGTGCCAGCACCCTTCCCGAGAGGACTGAAGCTTTCTTT. It yields the protein CASTLPERTEAFF.

This sequence joins TRBV5-6 and TRBJ1-5; no reliable D call. V lost 5 bases and J lost 0, with 12 bases in between. The CDR3 is 15 residues long. Looked up from germline, CDR1 is SGHDT and CDR2 is YYEEEE. Here the CDR3 DNA reads TGTGCCAGCAGAAACCACCGGGATAGCAATCAGCCCCAGCATTTT. It codes for CASRNHRDSNQPQHF. Complete variable domain (other parts from reference TRBV5-6 and TRBJ1-5): DAGVTQSPTHLIKTRGQQVTLRCSPKSGHDTVSWYQQALGQGPQFIFQYYEEEERQRGNFPDRFSGHQFPNYSSELNVNALLLGDSALYLCASRNHRDSNQPQHFGDGTRLSIL.

The rearrangement uses TRBV27 and TRBJ2-1; possibly TRBD1 for D (5 bases). The germline V gene encodes CDR1 MNHEY and CDR2 SMNVEV (reference sequence). Between the trimmed V and J ends, which lost 5 bases and 2 bases, there was a span of 13 bases. The CDR3 extends over 15 amino acids. Here the CDR3 DNA reads TGTGCCAGCAGTCAGGGAATGGGGACCTACAATGAGCAGTTCTTC. Translation gives CASSQGMGTYNEQFF.

By share, this clone ranks as medium-sized. Other DNA sequences within the sample encode an identical CDR3. V and J are TRBV4-2 and TRBJ2-7; TRBD2 matches 9 bases. V shed 0 bases, J shed 1 base, and the junction held 1 base outside the gene matches. The germline CDR1 and CDR2 sequences are LGHNA and YNFKEQ. The CDR3 is 15 amino acids. CDR3 protein: CASSQETSGSYEQYF. DNA of the CDR3: TGTGCCAGCAGCCAAGAAACTAGCGGGTCCTACGAGCAGTACTTC.